The clone carrying this T cell receptor (beta chain) turned up a few times. Its antigen remains unknown. A read error may produce the germline difference seen at one junction end. This sample stems from a study of T cells after yellow fever vaccination. Study-level results: Clonotypes appearing in both CD4 and CD8 compartments existed, and their share was small.

This CDR3 region has 14 residues. Looked up from germline, CDR1 is SGHTA and CDR2 is FQGNSA. TCRdb reprocessed the 5' RACE reads with MiXCR, giving one entry per CDR3 protein. Here the sample spans approximately 300,000 distinct CDR3 sequences, about 9.5% being singletons. The chain combines TRBV7-2 with TRBJ2-5; 11 bases agree with TRBD2. This sequence originates from a young man who received the YFV17D yellow fever vaccine. The source material was PBMCs, sampled on the day of the first yellow fever vaccination. CDR3 DNA: TGTGCCAGCAGCTTAGATTTAGCGGGGGGGCCCCCCCACTTC. This sequence encodes CASSLDLAGGPPHF. Full variable domain (missing parts from reference TRBV7-2 and TRBJ2-5): GAGVSQSPSNKVTEKGKDVELRCDPISGHTALYWYRQSLGQGLEFLIYFQGNSAPDKSGLPSDRFSAERTGGSVSTLTIQRTQQEDSAVYLCASSLDLAGGPPHFGPGTRLLVL.